Below, 5 T cell receptor beta chains from the same sample are listed, as sequenced in a study of T-cell memory formation after mild COVID-19. Each CDR3 protein gets one entry after TCRdb re-called the 5' RACE reads with MiXCR. The data show a few hundred thousand distinct CDR3 sequences, with roughly 25% seen just once and roughly an eighth held by the top ten. The sequenced sample was PBMCs or a T cell subset sorted from them (not recorded which). The receptors stem from an adult woman who had mild COVID-19 (a few samples of this study predate the infection). Cell type and time point are not known.

V is TRBV5-5 and J is TRBJ2-1; D unclear. Trimming left V 4 bases short and J 11 bases short, with 10 bases between. Germline V CDR1 and CDR2: SGHKS, YYEKEE (reference sequence). The CDR3 has 11 residues. CDR3 bases: TGTGCCAGCAGCGAGACCCTCCAGCAGTTCTTC. This encodes CASSETLQQFF.

The rearrangement links TRBV30 to TRBJ2-7; D ambiguous. CDR3 length equals 14 residues. Germline CDR1 GTSNPN, CDR2 SVGIG (reference sequence). Trimming took off 4 bases at V and 7 bases at J, with 20 bases between the two ends. The CDR3: CAWNPPGLLREQYF. CDR3 DNA sequence: TGTGCCTGGAATCCCCCAGGATTACTTAGGGAGCAGTACTTC.

This clonotype was picked up a small number of times. The rearrangement joins TRBV24-1 to TRBJ1-1; TRBD1 matches 10 bases. After removal of 5 bases from V and 3 bases from J, the junction contained 11 bases not matched to a gene. Germline V gene lookup returns CDR1 KGHDR and CDR2 SFDVKD. The CDR3 length is 17 residues. CDR3 region: CATSVSGTGELYTEAFF. CDR3 in DNA: TGTGCCACCAGTGTCTCCGGGACAGGGGAGTTATACACTGAAGCTTTCTTT.

The rearrangement uses TRBV7-9 and TRBJ2-3; D remains unclear. V was cut by 1 base and J by 0 bases, with 8 bases left in between. Germline V gene sequence: CDR1 SEHNR, CDR2 FQNEAQ (reference sequence). This CDR3 is built from 15 residues. The CDR3 region is CASSLDWASTDTQYF. The CDR3 DNA is TGTGCCAGCAGCTTAGATTGGGCTAGCACAGATACGCAGTATTTT.

The chain has TRBV30 and TRBJ2-7; D unclear. This CDR3 has 11 amino acids. CDR1 is GTSNPN, CDR2 SVGIG, per germline (reference sequence). V was clipped by 4 bases and J by 6 bases, with 10 bases between them. This CDR3 reads CAWKELGEQYF. The CDR3 DNA reads as TGTGCCTGGAAGGAGCTGGGCGAGCAGTACTTC.